This record concerns one TCR beta chain sequence. The sample originates from a study of blood T cell repertoires in COVID-19. On the study more broadly: Some COVID-19 samples were acute and others convalescent; all came from the United States, Italy and Spain. In each case, the material was cDNA or gDNA derived from T cells, B-cell-depleted T cells, or PBMCs.

Those enrolled in Seattle joined during active infection and were followed longitudinally afterward. Original processing notes: Amplification of reference gene primers provided the estimated nucleated cell counts. Profiling relied on immunoSEQ multiplex PCR, and the TCRdb table lists in-frame clones only, not all of them. V and J calls and clone size are given by that table; D and trimming were obtained from the DNA. The data contain approximately 240,000 clones, roughly 91% of them singletons. Trimming cost V 0 bases and J 5 bases, with 15 bases left between them. Germline assignment: CDR1 SGDLS and CDR2 YYNGEE. The CDR3 sequence is 16 residues long.

This chain connects TRBV9 to TRBJ2-4; D gene unclear. The receptor comes from a young man with COVID-19, enrolled during active disease. The sequenced sample consisted of peripheral blood. The CDR3 spells CASSVVADPYQNIQYF. In nucleotides, the CDR3 is TGTGCCAGCAGCGTAGTGGCAGATCCTTATCAAAACATTCAGTACTTC.